This T cell receptor beta chain is drawn from a study of CD8 T cells in Susac syndrome. Turning to the study itself: When blood was drawn, the patients with Susac syndrome were therapy-naive, on corticosteroids, or on intravenous immunoglobulin alone. Study outcomes and limitations: Susac CD8+ clonal expansion peaked in TEMRA cells and active patients.

CD8+ and CD4+ T cells from blood underwent TCR beta sequencing, which was carried out in a high-throughput format. The junction had 5 bases not matched to a gene; V was cut back by 6 bases and J by 4 bases. Looked up from germline, CDR1 is DFQATT and CDR2 is SNEGSKA (reference sequence). The CDR3 is made up of 14 amino acids. A remark on this clonotype: Its antigen is unidentified.

RNA, at about 0.45 to 1 ug, was reverse transcribed with random hexamers. Multiplex PCR with immunoSEQ amplified the TCR beta CDR3 across 54 Vbeta and 13 Jbeta. TCRdb reprocessed the immunoSEQ multiplex PCR reads with MiXCR, giving one entry per CDR3 protein. In the table there are about 130,000 distinct CDR3 sequences, roughly 94% of which are singletons. The V and J genes are TRBV20-1 and TRBJ2-1; 11 nucleotides match TRBD2. Material for sequencing was CD8+ T cells from PBMCs. This receptor was identified in a human donor with Susac syndrome. Here the CDR3 reads CSARGLAVYNEQFF. The CDR3 coding sequence is TGCAGTGCCAGGGGACTAGCGGTATACAATGAGCAGTTCTTC.